The 28 T cell receptor beta chains reported below all come from one sample, sequenced in a study of control samples from healthy donors and cancer patients. Using immunoSEQ multiplex PCR, the repertoire was profiled, and TCRdb retains in-frame clones only, with some absent. In the table there are roughly 63,000 clones, roughly 90% of which are singletons. Specimen: PBMCs. The origin of the receptors is a man aged 35 to 55 with colorectal cancer.

The V gene is TRBV30, the J gene TRBJ1-1, with D unclear. Germline lookup yields CDR1 GTSNPN and CDR2 SVGIG (reference sequence). This CDR3 region has 17 residues. The V and J ends lost 0 bases and 6 bases respectively, with 23 bases between them. The CDR3 here is CAWSVIPTWSGGSEAFF. DNA of the CDR3: TGTGCCTGGAGTGTGATTCCAACCTGGTCAGGAGGTTCTGAAGCTTTCTTT.

The rearrangement links TRBV7-3 to TRBJ2-7; 9 nucleotides align to TRBD2. From germline, CDR1 is SGHTA and CDR2 FQGTGA. Trimming took 4 bases from V and 5 from J; bases not matched to a gene: 6. This CDR3 is built from 14 residues. The CDR3 DNA is TGTGCCAGCAGCTCAAGCGGGGGGTCGGACGAGCAGTACTTC. This codes for CASSSSGGSDEQYF.

J is TRBJ1-1 and V is TRBV3-1 (or the pseudogene TRBV3-2), with a tentative D call TRBD1 (6 bases). With 0 bases removed from V and 6 bases from J, the gap between germline ends came to 11 bases. The germline CDR1 and CDR2 sequences are LGHDT and YNNKEL (reference sequence). CDR3 length equals 14 residues. The CDR3 loop is CASSQEQGRAEAFF. CDR3 nucleotide sequence: TGTGCCAGCAGCCAAGAACAGGGTAGAGCTGAAGCTTTCTTT.

The chain couples TRBV19 to TRBJ1-4; D gene unclear. V lost 4 bases to trimming and J lost 11 bases, with 11 bases between them. This CDR3 is built from 12 residues. The V gene's germline CDR1 is LNHDA and CDR2 SQIVND (reference sequence). The CDR3 spells CASSTYFEKLFF. CDR3 DNA sequence: TGTGCCAGTAGTACCTACTTTGAGAAACTGTTTTTT.

This chain joins TRBV9 and TRBJ2-3; D tentatively reads TRBD1 or TRBD2 (6 bases each). The CDR3 is 16 residues long. CDR1 is SGDLS, CDR2 YYNGEE, per germline. V lost 0 bases and J lost 1, with 12 bases in between. The CDR3 reads CASSVVRGAGTDTQYF. The CDR3 region has the DNA TGTGCCAGCAGCGTAGTGAGGGGGGCTGGCACAGATACGCAGTATTTT.

This clone was detected only once. The genes are TRBV19 and TRBJ1-6; D is uncertain. V was clipped by 3 bases and J by 0 bases, with 9 bases between them. Germline V gene data show CDR1 as LNHDA and CDR2 as SQIVND (reference sequence). The CDR3 runs to 16 residues. CDR3 bases: TGTGCCAGTAGTATGGCGAAAAGCTCCTATAATTCACCCCTCCACTTT. Translated, it gives CASSMAKSSYNSPLHF.

The rearrangement links TRBV7-9 to TRBJ1-5; D not resolved. The CDR3 totals 14 residues. Germline loops: CDR1 SEHNR, CDR2 FQNEAQ (reference sequence). Trimming stripped 3 bases from V and 0 bases from J, with 6 bases between. The CDR3 spells CASSFTNSNQPQHF. CDR3 DNA sequence: TGTGCCAGCAGCTTCACTAATAGCAATCAGCCCCAGCATTTT.

The chain employs TRBV2 and TRBJ1-1; D is unresolved. The ends were cut back, 2 bases at V and 2 bases at J, with 9 bases in the middle. The CDR3 has 14 amino acids. Per the germline V gene, CDR1 is SNHLY and CDR2 is FYNNEI. CDR3 nucleotides: TGTGCCAGCAGTGAAACAATAGAAAACACTGAAGCTTTCTTT. It specifies CASSETIENTEAFF.

This clone appeared once. The rearrangement links TRBV4-2 to TRBJ2-2; 9 bases agree with TRBD1. The CDR3 sequence is 18 residues long. J gave up 6 bases and V 1 base, and 12 bases lay outside the gene matches. The germline V gene encodes CDR1 LGHNA and CDR2 YNFKEQ. The CDR3 here is CASSQALGGQGESGELFF. The CDR3 nucleotides are TGTGCCAGCAGCCAAGCCTTGGGGGGACAGGGAGAATCCGGGGAGCTGTTTTTT.

J is TRBJ1-1 and V is TRBV5-6, with unresolved D. This CDR3 region has 14 residues. The V gene lost 2 bases and the J gene lost 4 bases, with 12 bases spanning the gap. Per germline, CDR1 SGHDT and CDR2 YYEEEE. This CDR3 is CASSLVGPSTEAFF. The CDR3 coding sequence is TGTGCCAGCAGCTTAGTAGGGCCCAGCACTGAAGCTTTCTTT.

The rearrangement uses TRBV5-4 and TRBJ1-1, with 7 bases that match TRBD1. The CDR3 loop spans 14 amino acids. Germline loops: CDR1 SGHNT, CDR2 YYREEE (reference sequence). Trimming took 4 bases from V and 0 from J; bases not matched to a gene: 3. CDR3 DNA: TGTGCCAGCAGCGACAGGGAAATGAACACTGAAGCTTTCTTT. Amino acid sequence: CASSDREMNTEAFF.

This clone showed up just once. J is TRBJ1-5 and V is TRBV10-3; D unclear. The CDR3 is 15 amino acids. Trimming left V 3 bases short and J 2 bases short, with 11 bases between. Germline V gene data show CDR1 as ENHRY and CDR2 as SYGVKD. The CDR3 loop reads CAISDGGLGNQPQHF. CDR3 in DNA: TGTGCCATCAGTGATGGTGGATTGGGCAATCAGCCCCAGCATTTT.

The chain carries TRBV6-5 and TRBJ2-4; D call uncertain. The CDR3 is made up of 13 amino acids. CDR1 and CDR2 from the germline V gene are MNHEY and SVGAGI. V lost 7 bases to trimming and J lost 6 bases, with 13 bases between them. CDR3: CASTDWAVNIQYF. CDR3 sequence (DNA): TGTGCCAGCACCGACTGGGCAGTAAACATTCAGTACTTC.

J is TRBJ1-6 and V is TRBV7-9; D is possibly TRBD1 (5 bases). Germline V gene sequence: CDR1 SEHNR, CDR2 FQNEAQ (reference sequence). This CDR3 region has 15 residues. Trimming cost V 5 bases and J 5 bases, with 13 bases left between them. In nucleotides, the CDR3 is TGTGCCAGCAGCCAAATGGGGGGGGATAATTCACCCCTCCACTTT. Protein sequence: CASSQMGGDNSPLHF.

The chain joins TRBV19 to TRBJ1-1, with D perhaps matching TRBD1 (5 bases). The germline V gene encodes CDR1 LNHDA and CDR2 SQIVND (reference sequence). Trimming cost V 7 bases and J 11 bases, with 20 bases left between them. The CDR3 spans 13 residues. The CDR3 DNA follows: TGTGCCAGTACAGAGAGGGGCGTTCGTCTTGCTTTCTTT. This translates into CASTERGVRLAFF.

This chain links TRBV6-5 with TRBJ2-7, with D uncertain. The CDR3 runs 15 residues. Trimming left V 0 bases short and J 1 base short, with 10 bases between. Germline loops: CDR1 MNHEY, CDR2 SVGAGI. The CDR3: CASSYSSGGSYEQYF. The DNA for the CDR3 is TGTGCCAGCAGTTACTCCTCAGGTGGATCCTACGAGCAGTACTTC.

The chain uses TRBV9 and TRBJ1-2; tentatively, D is TRBD1 (6 bases). The CDR3 runs to 13 residues. Trimming took off 0 bases at V and 7 bases at J, with 10 bases between the two ends. CDR1 and CDR2 (germline): SGDLS, YYNGEE. This CDR3 is CASSVDRAGGYTF. The CDR3 region has the DNA TGTGCCAGCAGCGTAGACAGGGCCGGTGGCTACACCTTC.

The chain is built from TRBV27 and TRBJ1-6; TRBD1 matches 8 bases. The CDR3 covers 16 residues. CDR1 is MNHEY and CDR2 is SMNVEV in the germline V gene (reference sequence). With 2 bases clipped from V and 10 bases from J, the junction kept 10 bases outside the gene matches. CDR3 sequence (DNA): TGTGCCAGCAGTTTAGGGACAGGCACACGGGAATCACCCCTCCACTTT. Translation: CASSLGTGTRESPLHF.

The rearrangement links TRBV4-3 to TRBJ1-4, with TRBD1 identical over 7 bases. There are 15 residues in the CDR3. V was pared by 1 base and J by 5 bases, with 4 bases of the junction left unmatched. Germline V lookup: CDR1 LGHNA, CDR2 YSLEER. The CDR3 nucleotides read TGCGCCAGCAGCCAAGGACAGGGACGAAATGAAAAACTGTTTTTT. It encodes CASSQGQGRNEKLFF.

This clone has just one count. J is TRBJ2-2 and V is TRBV6-5; the match to TRBD1 covers 9 bases. J lost 7 bases, V lost 6 bases, and 6 bases had no gene match. The CDR3 runs 14 residues. Germline values: CDR1 MNHEY, CDR2 SVGAGI. The CDR3 DNA is TGTGCCAGCAGCAGGGACAGGGTATACGGGGAGCTGTTTTTT. Translated, it gives CASSRDRVYGELFF.

The V call is TRBV28, the J call TRBJ1-2, with 7 bases that match TRBD1. V lost 6 bases, J lost 0 bases, and 7 bases stayed unmatched. The CDR3 has 15 amino acids. Per germline, CDR1 MDHEN and CDR2 SYDVKM. The CDR3 sequence: CASSYGQAANYGYTF. The CDR3, as DNA: TGTGCCAGCAGCTATGGACAGGCTGCTAACTATGGCTACACCTTC.

This clone was detected only once. The rearrangement joins TRBV6-5 to TRBJ2-7; 7 bases line up with TRBD1. This CDR3 has 14 residues. V dropped 5 bases and J dropped 4; count of bases not matched to a gene: 8. Per the germline V gene, CDR1 is MNHEY and CDR2 is SVGAGI. The CDR3 DNA reads as TGTGCCAGCAGTCCGCAACAGGGGAGATACGAGCAGTACTTC. As protein: CASSPQQGRYEQYF.

The chain employs TRBV5-1 and TRBJ2-3; D uncertain. Germline loops: CDR1 SGHRS, CDR2 YFSETQ. V was cut by 4 bases and J by 2 bases, with 5 bases left in between. The CDR3 is 12 amino acids. The CDR3 loop reads CASSPVTDTQYF. CDR3 DNA: TGCGCCAGCAGCCCCGTCACAGATACGCAGTATTTT.

The chain couples TRBV5-1 to TRBJ2-5; D uncertain. Trimming took 5 bases from V and 3 from J, leaving 5 bases between them. This CDR3 has 11 residues. From germline, CDR1 is SGHRS and CDR2 YFSETQ. CDR3 DNA: TGCGCCAGCAGACTTGAAGAGACCCAGTACTTC. Translation gives CASRLEETQYF.

This clone was detected only once. The genes are TRBV7-9 and TRBJ1-1; D might be TRBD1 (5 bases). The germline V gene encodes CDR1 SEHNR and CDR2 FQNEAQ (reference sequence). The CDR3 is 14 residues long. The V end was cut by 4 bases, the J end by 1 base, with 10 bases between. CDR3: CASSSPGGNTEAFF. In DNA, the CDR3 is TGTGCCAGCAGCTCACCTGGGGGGAACACTGAAGCTTTCTTT.

This clone was detected once. CDR3 DNA sequence: TGTGCCAGCAGCTTTGGACAGGGGGAACAACAGCCCCAGCATTTT. Protein sequence: CASSFGQGEQQPQHF. This chain connects TRBV7-2 to TRBJ1-5; 10 positions match TRBD1. CDR1 is SGHTA, CDR2 FQGNSA, per germline. The CDR3 consists of 15 residues. J gave up 7 bases and V 3 bases, and 6 bases lay outside the gene matches.

This clone was detected once. This specimen includes other DNA sequences encoding the same CDR3. The chain uses TRBV5-6 and TRBJ2-7; D is perhaps TRBD1 (6 bases). V was trimmed by 3 bases and J by 1 base, leaving 11 bases between them. The CDR3 has 14 amino acids. From germline, CDR1 is SGHDT and CDR2 YYEEEE. The CDR3, as DNA: TGTGCCAGCAGCTGGGGCAGGGGATCCTACGAGCAGTACTTC. Translating gives CASSWGRGSYEQYF.

This sequence joins TRBV6-5 and TRBJ2-7, with 12 bases fitting TRBD1. The ends lost 6 bases at V and 7 bases at J; junction bases unmatched: 10. Germline CDR1 MNHEY, CDR2 SVGAGI. CDR3 length: 15 residues. CDR3 nucleotide sequence: TGTGCCAGCAGCCCCTGGGACAGGGGGCGTAGGGAGCAGTACTTC. Protein product: CASSPWDRGRREQYF.